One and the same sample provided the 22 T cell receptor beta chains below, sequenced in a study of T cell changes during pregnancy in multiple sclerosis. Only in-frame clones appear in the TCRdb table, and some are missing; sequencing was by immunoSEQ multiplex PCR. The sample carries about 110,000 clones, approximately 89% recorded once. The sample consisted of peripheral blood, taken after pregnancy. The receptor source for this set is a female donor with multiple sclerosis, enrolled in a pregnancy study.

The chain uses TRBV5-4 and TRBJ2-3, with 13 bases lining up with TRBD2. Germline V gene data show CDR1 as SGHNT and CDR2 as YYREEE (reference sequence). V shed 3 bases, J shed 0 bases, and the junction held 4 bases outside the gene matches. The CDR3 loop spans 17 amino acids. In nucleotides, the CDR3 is TGTGCCAGCAGCTGGGGACTAGCGGGGCCGAGCACAGATACGCAGTATTTT. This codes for CASSWGLAGPSTDTQYF.

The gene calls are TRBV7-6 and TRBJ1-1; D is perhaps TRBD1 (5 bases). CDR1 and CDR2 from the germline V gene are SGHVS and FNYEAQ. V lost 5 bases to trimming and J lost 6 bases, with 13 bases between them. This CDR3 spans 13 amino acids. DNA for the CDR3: TGTGCCAGCAGCCTCGGGGAGGGGTCTGAAGCTTTCTTT. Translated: CASSLGEGSEAFF.

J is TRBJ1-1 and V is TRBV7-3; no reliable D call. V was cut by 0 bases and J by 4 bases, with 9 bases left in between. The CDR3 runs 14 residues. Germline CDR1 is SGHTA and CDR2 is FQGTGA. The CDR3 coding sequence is TGTGCCAGCAGCTTAACAGGAGGAGGCACTGAAGCTTTCTTT. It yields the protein CASSLTGGGTEAFF.

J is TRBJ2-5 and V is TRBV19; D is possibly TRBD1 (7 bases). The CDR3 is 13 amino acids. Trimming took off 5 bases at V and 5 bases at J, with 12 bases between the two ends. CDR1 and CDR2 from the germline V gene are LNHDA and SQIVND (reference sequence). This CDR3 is CASSLPGGETQYF. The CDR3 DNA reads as TGTGCCAGTAGTCTCCCAGGGGGGGAGACCCAGTACTTC.

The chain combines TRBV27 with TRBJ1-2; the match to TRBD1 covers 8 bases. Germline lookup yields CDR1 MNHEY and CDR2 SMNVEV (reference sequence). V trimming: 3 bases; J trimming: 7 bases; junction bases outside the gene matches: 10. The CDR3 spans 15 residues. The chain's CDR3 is CASSLSTGGASGYTF. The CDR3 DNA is TGTGCCAGCAGTTTGTCAACAGGGGGTGCTTCTGGCTACACCTTC.

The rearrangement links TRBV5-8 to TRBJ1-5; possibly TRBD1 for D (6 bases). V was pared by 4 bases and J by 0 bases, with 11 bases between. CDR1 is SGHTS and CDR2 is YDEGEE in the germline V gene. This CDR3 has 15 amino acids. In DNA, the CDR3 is TGTGCCAGCAGCCCGGAAGGGGGTAGCAATCAGCCCCAGCATTTT. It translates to CASSPEGGSNQPQHF. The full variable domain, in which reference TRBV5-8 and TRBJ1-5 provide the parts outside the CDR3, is EAGVTQSPTHLIKTRGQQATLRCSPISGHTSVYWYQQALGLGLQFLLWYDEGEERNRGNFPPRFSGRQFPNYSSELNVNALELEDSALYLCASSPEGGSNQPQHFGDGTRLSIL.

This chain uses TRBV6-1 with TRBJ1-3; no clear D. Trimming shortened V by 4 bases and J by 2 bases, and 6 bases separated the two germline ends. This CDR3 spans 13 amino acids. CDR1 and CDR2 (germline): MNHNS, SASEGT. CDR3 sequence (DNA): TGTGCCAGCAGTGGGCAGGCTGGAAACACCATATATTTT. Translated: CASSGQAGNTIYF.

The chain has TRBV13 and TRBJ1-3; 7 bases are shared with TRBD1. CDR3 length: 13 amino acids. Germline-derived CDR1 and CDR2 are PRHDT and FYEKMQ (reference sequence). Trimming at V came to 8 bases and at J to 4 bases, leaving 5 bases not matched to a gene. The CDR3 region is CASSQGVGNTIYF. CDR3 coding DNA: TGTGCCAGCTCTCAGGGGGTAGGAAACACCATATATTTT.

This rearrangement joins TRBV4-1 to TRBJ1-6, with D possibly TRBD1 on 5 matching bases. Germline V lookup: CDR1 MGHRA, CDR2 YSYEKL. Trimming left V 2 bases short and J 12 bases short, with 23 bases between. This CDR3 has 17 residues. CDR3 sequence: CASSQLGRGIGGGPLHF. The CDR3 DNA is TGCGCCAGCAGCCAACTTGGACGCGGTATTGGGGGGGGACCCCTCCACTTT.

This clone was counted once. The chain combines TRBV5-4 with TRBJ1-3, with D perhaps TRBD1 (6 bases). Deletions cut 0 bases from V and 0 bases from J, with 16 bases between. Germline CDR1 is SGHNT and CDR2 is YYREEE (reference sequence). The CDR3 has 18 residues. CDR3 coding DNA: TGTGCCAGCAGCTTGGGGGGGGGCCAGAGGATCTCTGGAAACACCATATATTTT. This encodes CASSLGGGQRISGNTIYF.

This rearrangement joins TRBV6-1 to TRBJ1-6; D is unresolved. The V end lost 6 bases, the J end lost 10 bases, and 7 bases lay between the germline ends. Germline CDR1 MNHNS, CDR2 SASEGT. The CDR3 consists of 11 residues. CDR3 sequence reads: CASRGPSPLHF. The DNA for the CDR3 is TGTGCCAGCAGGGGCCCCTCACCCCTCCACTTT.

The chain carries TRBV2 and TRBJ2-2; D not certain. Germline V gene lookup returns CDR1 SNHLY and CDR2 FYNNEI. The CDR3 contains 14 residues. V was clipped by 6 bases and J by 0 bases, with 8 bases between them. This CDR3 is CASRVRSNTGELFF. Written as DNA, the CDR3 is TGTGCCAGCAGAGTCAGATCGAACACCGGGGAGCTGTTTTTT.

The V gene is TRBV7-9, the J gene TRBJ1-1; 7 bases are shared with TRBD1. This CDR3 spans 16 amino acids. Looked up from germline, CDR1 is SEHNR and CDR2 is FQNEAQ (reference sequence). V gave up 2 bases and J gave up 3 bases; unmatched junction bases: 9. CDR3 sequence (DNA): TGTGCCAGCAGCTTAAAGGCGACAGGGCCTCACACTGAAGCTTTCTTT. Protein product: CASSLKATGPHTEAFF.

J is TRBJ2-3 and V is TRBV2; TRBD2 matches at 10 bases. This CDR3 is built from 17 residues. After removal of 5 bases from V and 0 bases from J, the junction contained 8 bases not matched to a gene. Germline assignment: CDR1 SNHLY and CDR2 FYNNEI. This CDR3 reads CASSKILAGKSTDTQYF. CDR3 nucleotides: TGTGCCAGCAGTAAAATACTAGCGGGGAAAAGCACAGATACGCAGTATTTT. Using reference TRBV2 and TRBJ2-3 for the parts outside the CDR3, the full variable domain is EPEVTQTPSHQVTQMGQEVILRCVPISNHLYFYWYRQILGQKVEFLVSFYNNEISEKSEIFDDQFSVERPDGSNFTLKIRSTKLEDSAMYFCASSKILAGKSTDTQYFGPGTRLTVL.

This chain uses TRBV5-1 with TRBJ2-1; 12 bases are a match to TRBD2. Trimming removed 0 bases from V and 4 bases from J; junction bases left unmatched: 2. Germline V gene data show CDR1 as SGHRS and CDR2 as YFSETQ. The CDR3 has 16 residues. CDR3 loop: CASSLEGLAGYNEQFF. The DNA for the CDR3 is TGCGCCAGCAGCTTGGAAGGACTAGCGGGATACAATGAGCAGTTCTTC.

The CDR3 region has the DNA TGTGCCGGAAGGACAGGGTATGCCACTAATGAAAAACTGTTTTTT. It codes for CAGRTGYATNEKLFF. This chain links TRBV2 with TRBJ1-4; TRBD1 aligns across 8 bases. V dropped 11 bases and J dropped 2; count of bases not matched to a gene: 10. The CDR3 extends over 15 amino acids. The V gene's germline CDR1 is SNHLY and CDR2 FYNNEI. The full variable domain, completed using reference TRBV2 and TRBJ1-4, is EPEVTQTPSHQVTQMGQEVILRCVPISNHLYFYWYRQILGQKVEFLVSFYNNEISEKSEIFDDQFSVERPDGSNFTLKIRSTKLEDSAMYFCAGRTGYATNEKLFFGSGTQLSVL.

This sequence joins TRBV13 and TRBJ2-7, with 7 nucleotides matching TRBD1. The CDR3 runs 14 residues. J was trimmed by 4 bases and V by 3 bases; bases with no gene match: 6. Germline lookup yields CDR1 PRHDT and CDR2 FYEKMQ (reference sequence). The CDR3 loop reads CASSFEGAQYEQYF. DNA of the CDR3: TGTGCCAGCAGCTTCGAGGGGGCCCAATACGAGCAGTACTTC.

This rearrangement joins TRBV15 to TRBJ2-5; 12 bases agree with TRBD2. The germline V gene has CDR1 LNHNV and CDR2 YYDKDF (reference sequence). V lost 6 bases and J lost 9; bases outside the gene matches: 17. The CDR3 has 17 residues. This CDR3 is CATSTTSGGPRFVAQYF. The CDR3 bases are TGTGCCACCAGTACGACTAGCGGGGGCCCCCGGTTTGTGGCCCAGTACTTC.

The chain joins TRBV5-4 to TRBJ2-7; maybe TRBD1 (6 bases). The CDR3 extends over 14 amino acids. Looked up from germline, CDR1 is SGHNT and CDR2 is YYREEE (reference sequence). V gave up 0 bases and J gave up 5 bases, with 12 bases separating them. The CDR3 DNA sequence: TGTGCCAGCAGCTTGGCGGGACAAGGGGACGAGCAGTACTTC. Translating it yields CASSLAGQGDEQYF.

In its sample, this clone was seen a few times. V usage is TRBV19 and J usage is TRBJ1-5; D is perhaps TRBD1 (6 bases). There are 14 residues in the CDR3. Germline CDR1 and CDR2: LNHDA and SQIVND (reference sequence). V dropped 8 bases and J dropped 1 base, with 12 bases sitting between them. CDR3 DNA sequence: TGTGCCAGTCAGGGGCCTACGAGCAATCAGCCCCAGCATTTT. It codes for CASQGPTSNQPQHF.

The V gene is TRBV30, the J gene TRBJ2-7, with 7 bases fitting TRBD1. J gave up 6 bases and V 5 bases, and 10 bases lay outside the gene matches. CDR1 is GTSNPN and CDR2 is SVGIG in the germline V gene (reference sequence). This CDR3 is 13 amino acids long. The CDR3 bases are TGTGCCTGGGAAGACAGGGTGAGCACCGAGCAGTACTTC. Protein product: CAWEDRVSTEQYF.

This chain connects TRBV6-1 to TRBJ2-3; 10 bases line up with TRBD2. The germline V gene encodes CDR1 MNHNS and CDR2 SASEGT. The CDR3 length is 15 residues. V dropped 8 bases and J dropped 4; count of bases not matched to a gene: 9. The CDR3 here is CASLPSGGAADTQYF. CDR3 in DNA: TGTGCCAGCTTGCCCAGCGGGGGGGCAGCAGATACGCAGTATTTT.